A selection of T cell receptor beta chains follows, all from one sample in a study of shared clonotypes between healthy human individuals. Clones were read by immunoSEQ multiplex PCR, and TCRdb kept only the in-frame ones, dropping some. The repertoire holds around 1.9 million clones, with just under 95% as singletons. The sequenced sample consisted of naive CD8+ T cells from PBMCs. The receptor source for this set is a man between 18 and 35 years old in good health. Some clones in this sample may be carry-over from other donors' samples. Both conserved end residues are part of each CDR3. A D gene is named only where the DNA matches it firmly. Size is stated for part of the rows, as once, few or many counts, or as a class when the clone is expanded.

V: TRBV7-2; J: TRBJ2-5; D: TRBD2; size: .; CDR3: CASSPGTSGFQETQYF; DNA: TGTGCCAGCAGCCCCGGGACTAGCGGGTTCCAAGAGACCCAGTACTTC
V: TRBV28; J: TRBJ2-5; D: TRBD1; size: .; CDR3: CASSWGTGFKETQYF; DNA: TGTGCCAGCAGTTGGGGGACAGGGTTTAAAGAGACCCAGTACTTC
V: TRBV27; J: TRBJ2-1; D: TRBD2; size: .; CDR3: CASSTHGLAGFNEQFF; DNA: TGTGCCAGCAGTACACATGGACTAGCGGGGTTCAATGAGCAGTTCTTC
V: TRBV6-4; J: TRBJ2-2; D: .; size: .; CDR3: CASSSWQTGELFF; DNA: TGTGCCAGCAGCTCTTGGCAGACCGGGGAGCTGTTTTTT
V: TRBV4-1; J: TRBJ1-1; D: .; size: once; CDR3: CASSQNQGRLNTEAFF; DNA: TGCGCCAGCAGCCAAAATCAGGGGCGCCTGAACACTGAAGCTTTCTTT
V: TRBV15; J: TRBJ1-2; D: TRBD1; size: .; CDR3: CATSSRGQGYGYTF; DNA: TGTGCCACCAGCAGCCGAGGACAGGGGTACGGCTACACCTTC
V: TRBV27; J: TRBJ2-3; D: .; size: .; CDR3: CASSLSFTDTQYF; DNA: TGTGCCAGCAGTTTATCATTTACAGATACGCAGTATTTT
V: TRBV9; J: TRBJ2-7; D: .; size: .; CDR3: CASSVFPGAVYEQYF; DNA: TGTGCCAGCAGCGTATTTCCAGGGGCCGTCTACGAGCAGTACTTC
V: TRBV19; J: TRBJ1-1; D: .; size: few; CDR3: CASSYKVNTEAFF; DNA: TGTGCCAGTAGTTACAAAGTGAACACTGAAGCTTTCTTT
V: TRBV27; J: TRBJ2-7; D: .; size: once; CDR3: CASSPLGGRDEQYF; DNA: TGTGCCAGCAGTCCCCTGGGGGGACGGGACGAGCAGTACTTC
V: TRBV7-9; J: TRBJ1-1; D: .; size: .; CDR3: CASSAGARVLNTEAFF; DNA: TGTGCCAGCAGCGCAGGTGCGAGGGTCCTGAACACTGAAGCTTTCTTT
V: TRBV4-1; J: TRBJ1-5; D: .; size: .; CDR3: CASSQDQRGNQPQHF; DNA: TGCGCCAGCAGCCAAGATCAAAGAGGCAATCAGCCCCAGCATTTT
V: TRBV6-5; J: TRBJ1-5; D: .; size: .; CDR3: CASSPTGFNQPQHF; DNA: TGTGCCAGCAGTCCAACAGGGTTCAATCAGCCCCAGCATTTT
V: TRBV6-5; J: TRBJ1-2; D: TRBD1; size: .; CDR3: CASRKPGQGNGYTF; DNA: TGTGCCAGCAGGAAACCGGGACAGGGGAATGGCTACACCTTC
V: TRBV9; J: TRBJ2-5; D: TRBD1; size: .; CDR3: CASSTQQGVRETQYF; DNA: TGTGCCAGCAGCACCCAACAGGGGGTAAGAGAGACCCAGTACTTC
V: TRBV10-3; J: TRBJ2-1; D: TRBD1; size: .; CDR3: CAISVGTGNEQFF; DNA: TGTGCCATCAGTGTCGGGACAGGGAATGAGCAGTTCTTC
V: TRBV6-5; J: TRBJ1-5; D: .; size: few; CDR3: CASSYSSSPPHQPQHF; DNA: TGTGCCAGCAGTTACTCGTCGTCCCCGCCCCATCAGCCCCAGCATTTT
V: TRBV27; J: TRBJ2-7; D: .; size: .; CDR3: CASSIGTSYEQYF; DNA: TGTGCCAGCAGTATAGGGACTTCTTACGAGCAGTACTTC
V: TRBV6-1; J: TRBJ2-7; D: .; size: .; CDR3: CASSELRAAGEQYF; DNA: TGTGCCAGCAGTGAGCTCCGGGCTGCGGGCGAGCAGTACTTC
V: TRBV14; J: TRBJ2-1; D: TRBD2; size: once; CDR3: CASSQELGLAPSYNEQFF; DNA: TGTGCCAGCAGCCAAGAATTGGGACTAGCGCCGAGTTACAATGAGCAGTTCTTC
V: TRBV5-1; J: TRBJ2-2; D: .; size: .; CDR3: CASSPDRSTGELFF; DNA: TGCGCCAGCAGCCCAGACAGGTCGACCGGGGAGCTGTTTTTT
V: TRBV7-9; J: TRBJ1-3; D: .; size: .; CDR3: CASSPRTAAAGNTIYF; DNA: TGTGCCAGCAGCCCCCGGACGGCCGCTGCTGGAAACACCATATATTTT
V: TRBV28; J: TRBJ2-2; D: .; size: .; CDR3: CASSLTWLKTGELFF; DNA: TGTGCCAGCAGTTTAACGTGGTTGAAGACCGGGGAGCTGTTTTTT
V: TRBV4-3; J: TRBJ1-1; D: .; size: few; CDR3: CASSQDRQGTTEAFF; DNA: TGCGCCAGCAGCCAAGATCGTCAGGGGACCACTGAAGCTTTCTTT
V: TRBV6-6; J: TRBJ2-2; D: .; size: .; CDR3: CASSYGGGELFF; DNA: TGTGCCAGCAGTTACGGTGGCGGGGAGCTGTTTTTT
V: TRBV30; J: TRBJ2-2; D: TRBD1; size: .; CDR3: CAWDPQGATGELFF; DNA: TGTGCCTGGGATCCCCAGGGGGCGACCGGGGAGCTGTTTTTT